Sequencing of this TCR beta chain was carried out in a study of T cells in women clearing cervical HPV infection listed by TCRdb under 2018. The study in broad terms: The cases were 25 to 30 women with histologically confirmed HPV16-related CIN3 or worse, and 2 of those women had invasive cancers. Cases and controls were matched on age within five years and on year of sample collection. An exploratory proof-of-principle case-control study, nested within the Guanacaste HPV Natural History Study in Costa Rica, was conducted to compare TCR repertoires across cervical HPV16 outcomes. The roughly 25 controls were women who cleared a single incident HPV16 infection within 12 months without developing precancer or cancer. A median age of around 30 years was observed in cases versus over 37 in controls, and no significant differences in baseline characteristics were found. As quality controls, five blinded duplicates were added to each group, bringing the total to about 60 samples made up of some 50 participants and ten or so replicates. For cases, a median interval of roughly 150 days, with an interquartile range of 90 to 200 days, was observed between lesion detection and blood sampling. Blood from cases was collected at the visit where the lesion was first found, while blood from controls was collected once the infection could no longer be detected. HLA typing was available for only a few women, so HLA type could not be excluded as a confounder. In the parent cohort, some 10,000 women aged 18 or older were enrolled in Guanacaste, Costa Rica, during about 1993 to 1994 and were followed for more than 6 years.

Every participant had a single incident cervical HPV16 infection, and women with prevalent HPV16 infections were excluded. Cervical HPV DNA was detected with MY09/MY11 PCR, and genotyping was done by dot-blot hybridization. Roughly 15 mL of heparinized blood were centrifuged, and the buffy coat was aliquoted, frozen at -30°C, then stored at -80°C. Genomic DNA was extracted from buffy coat specimens using QIAGEN kits. CDR1 and CDR2 are drawn from the germline V gene: SGHRS, YFSETQ. The CDR3 spans 15 residues, from the cysteine through the phenylalanine. Of the CDR3's DNA, 36 bases were read; they are in frame from base 1. Relative to germline, V is 0 bases shorter and J is 2 bases shorter, with 10 bases between their ends. The research as a whole found: Whether associations preceded infection or resulted from infection could not be shown with the cross-sectional design, and effector/memory subsets and HPV-specific T cells were not isolated. Cases had lower TRBV6-7 relative abundance than controls (0.11% versus 0.16%; Bonferroni P = 0.0008). By combining richness with V gene abundances, random forest classifiers separated cases from controls with an estimated AUC of about 0.82. Because the number of T cells in each sample was unknown, differences in richness could reflect differing T-cell content rather than repertoire biology. Significantly higher TCR repertoire richness was observed in CIN3+ cases than in controls across sequencing depths, whereas no difference in evenness was found.

TCR beta CDR3 regions were amplified by multiplex PCR using the immunoSEQ assay from an average of around 1,200 ng genomic DNA per sample. To correct primer bias, the assay used a complete synthetic TCR repertoire to set an amplification baseline. Amplicons were sequenced on the Illumina platform. The study's own analysis went as follows. Sequence errors were corrected by clustering with frequency ratios and a modified nearest-neighbor algorithm, and the sequences were then analyzed in the immunoSEQ Analyzer using IMGT gene definitions. At each rarefaction depth, TCR richness and evenness were averaged across 20 rarefaction repeats, and any sample with fewer sequences than the depth was left out. V, D and J gene relative abundances were compared between groups with Wilcoxon rank sum tests, applying FDR correction. Blinded duplicates gave an intraclass correlation of roughly 95% for TCR richness and an average of about 74% across under 75 gene segments. TCRdb took this table from immuneACCESS and kept in-frame rearrangements with V and J called. Such tables lack part of the clones; where checked against another copy, unresolved V genes explain under half of the gap, and the rest is unexplained. That table furnishes V, J and clone size, whereas the DNA furnished D and trimming. The sample's table covers 20,000 to 25,000 clones. The ten largest clones take up about 3.5% of the sample.

Concerning this clone: What antigen it recognizes has not been identified. Read data end 3 residues before the CDR3 end; the end is taken from the germline J gene.

The sequence came from a woman aged 18-70 years with a cervical HPV16 infection that either progressed to CIN3+ or cleared (not recorded which). The sequencing input was blood buffy coat. Recombination joined TRBV5-1 with TRBJ2-3; too little of a D gene remains to name it. CDR3 DNA, as far as it was read: TGCGCCAGCAGCTTGGCCGCGGTTCACACAGATACG. This codes for CASSLAAVHTDT. The full CDR3 is CASSLAAVHTDTQYF.